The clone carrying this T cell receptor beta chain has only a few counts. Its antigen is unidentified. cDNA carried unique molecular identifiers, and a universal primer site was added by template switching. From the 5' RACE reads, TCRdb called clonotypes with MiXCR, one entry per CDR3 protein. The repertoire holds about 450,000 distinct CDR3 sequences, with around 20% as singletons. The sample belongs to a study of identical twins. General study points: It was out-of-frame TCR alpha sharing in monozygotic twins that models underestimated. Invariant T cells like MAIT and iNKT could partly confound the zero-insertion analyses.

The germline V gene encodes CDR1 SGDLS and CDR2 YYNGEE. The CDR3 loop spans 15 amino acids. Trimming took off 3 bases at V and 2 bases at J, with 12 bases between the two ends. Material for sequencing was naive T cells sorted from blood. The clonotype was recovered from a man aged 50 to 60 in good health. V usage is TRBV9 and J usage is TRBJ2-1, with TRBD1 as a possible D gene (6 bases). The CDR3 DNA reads TGTGCCAGCAGCGCCTCCGGGACACCCTACAATGAGCAGTTCTTC. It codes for CASSASGTPYNEQFF.